This TCR beta chain was retrieved from a study of T cell responses to AZD1222 COVID-19 vaccine. The assay was immunoSEQ multiplex PCR, and TCRdb's table has in-frame clones only and misses some. The data contain tens of thousands of clones, approximately 90% of them singletons. Findings and limits, study-wide: Spike-specific TCR breadth and depth were elevated following two AZD1222 doses. Only a handful of AZD1222 recipients were seropositive at baseline.

This clone showed up just once. The antigen remains unidentified. V was trimmed by 6 bases and J by 10 bases, leaving 31 bases between them. Germline V gives CDR1 MNHEY, CDR2 SVGEGT. The length of the CDR3 is 19 residues. Material: peripheral blood, obtained on day 0 of AZD1222 vaccination. The origin of this receptor is an adult in good health. This chain uses TRBV6-2 or TRBV6-3 with TRBJ1-6, with D possibly TRBD1 on 6 matching bases. This CDR3 reads CASSQGARTGWRIDSPLHF. DNA for the CDR3: TGTGCCAGCAGCCAAGGGGCTCGAACAGGGTGGAGAATTGACTCACCCCTCCACTTT.